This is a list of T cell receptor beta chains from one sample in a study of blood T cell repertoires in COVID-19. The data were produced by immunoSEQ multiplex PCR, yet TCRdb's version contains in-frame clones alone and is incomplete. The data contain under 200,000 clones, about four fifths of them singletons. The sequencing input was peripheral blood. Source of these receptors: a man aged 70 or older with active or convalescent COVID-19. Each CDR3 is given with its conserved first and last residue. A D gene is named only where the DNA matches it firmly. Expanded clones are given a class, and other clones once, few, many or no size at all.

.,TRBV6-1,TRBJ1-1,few,TGTGCCAGCAGTGAATCTGTTCGGGTAAAGAGGAACACTGAAGCTTTCTTT,CASSESVRVKRNTEAFF
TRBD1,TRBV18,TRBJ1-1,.,TGTGCCAGCTCACTCTACCGACAGGGGGCTGAAGCTTTCTTT,CASSLYRQGAEAFF
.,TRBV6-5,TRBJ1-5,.,TGTGCCAGCAGTTACTCCGGCAGGGCCAATCAGCCCCAGCATTTT,CASSYSGRANQPQHF
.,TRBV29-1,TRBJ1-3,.,TGCAGCGGACTCACAGGGAACTCTGGAAACACCATATATTTT,CSGLTGNSGNTIYF
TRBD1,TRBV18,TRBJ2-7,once,TGTGCCAGCTCACCGGCAGGGGGTGCTTCCTACGAGCAGTACTTC,CASSPAGGASYEQYF
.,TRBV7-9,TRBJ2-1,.,TGTGCCAGCAGCTTAGAACGTTCGGTCACCTACAATGAGCAGTTCTTC,CASSLERSVTYNEQFF
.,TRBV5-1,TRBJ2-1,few,TGCGCCAGCAGGGGCGGCGGGACTTACAATGAGCAGTTCTTC,CASRGGGTYNEQFF
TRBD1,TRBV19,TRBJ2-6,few,TGTGCCAGTAGGGCAACAGGGGTCGACTCTGGGGCCAACGTCCTGACTTTC,CASRATGVDSGANVLTF
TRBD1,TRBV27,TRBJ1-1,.,TGTGCCAGCAGCCCGGGACAGGGTTTACCTAACACTGAAGCTTTCTTT,CASSPGQGLPNTEAFF
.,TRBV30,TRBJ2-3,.,TGTGCCTGGAGTCACGGAGGGCCAGATACGCAGTATTTT,CAWSHGGPDTQYF
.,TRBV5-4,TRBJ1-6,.,TGTGCCAGCAGCTTGGACAGACGTGCCGCTCCCCTCCACTTT,CASSLDRRAAPLHF
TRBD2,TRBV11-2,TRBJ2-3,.,TGTGCCAGCAGCTTACTAGCGGGGGGATTCACAGATACGCAGTATTTT,CASSLLAGGFTDTQYF
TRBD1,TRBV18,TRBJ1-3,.,TGTGCCAGCTCACGAGGACAGGCCTCTGGAAACACCATATATTTT,CASSRGQASGNTIYF
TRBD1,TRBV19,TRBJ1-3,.,TGTGCCAGTAGAGCCCGGGACAGGGGTGGAAACACCATATATTTT,CASRARDRGGNTIYF
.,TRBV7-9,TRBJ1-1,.,TGTGCCGCCAAAGAACTGGCTGAAGCTTTCTTT,CAAKELAEAFF
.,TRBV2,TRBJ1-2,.,TGTGCCAGCATCCCGGAGGTGGGGAACTATGGCTACACCTTC,CASIPEVGNYGYTF
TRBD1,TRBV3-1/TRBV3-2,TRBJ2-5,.,TGTGCCAGCAGCTTCCGGGACAGGGGTACCGAGACCCAGTACTTC,CASSFRDRGTETQYF
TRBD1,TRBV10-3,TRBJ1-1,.,TGTGCCATCAGCTTGACAGGGGATCCCAACACTGAAGCTTTCTTT,CAISLTGDPNTEAFF
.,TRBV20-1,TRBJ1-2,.,TGCAGTGCTAGTAGGCTCTACGGAGAGGATGGCTACACCTTC,CSASRLYGEDGYTF
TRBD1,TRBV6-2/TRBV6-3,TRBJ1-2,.,TGTGCCAGCAGTCCCCTTGGGACAGGGATTGTTTGGTATGGCTACACCTTC,CASSPLGTGIVWYGYTF
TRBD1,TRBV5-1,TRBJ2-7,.,TGCGCCAGCAGCTTTGGGACAGGGGGTCCCTACGAGCAGTACTTC,CASSFGTGGPYEQYF
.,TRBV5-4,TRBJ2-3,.,TGTGCCAGCAGCTCCAAAAGGGGGGGCTCTAGCACAGATACGCAGTATTTT,CASSSKRGGSSTDTQYF
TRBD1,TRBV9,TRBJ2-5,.,TGTGCCAGCAGCGTAATCGGGACAGAAGAAGAGACCCAGTACTTC,CASSVIGTEEETQYF
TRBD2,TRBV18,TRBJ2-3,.,TGTGCCAGCTCACCTCAGGGTAGCGGGGGAACAGATACGCAGTATTTT,CASSPQGSGGTDTQYF
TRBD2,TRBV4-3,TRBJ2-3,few,TGCGCCAGCAGCCAAGCTAGCGGCCCCAGCACAGATACGCAGTATTTT,CASSQASGPSTDTQYF
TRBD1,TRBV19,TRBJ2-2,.,TGTGCCAGTAGTATATCCAGGGGGCCTACCGGGGAGCTGTTTTTT,CASSISRGPTGELFF
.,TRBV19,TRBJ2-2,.,TGTGCCAGTACCCTACTATCCGGGGGCACCGGGGAGCTGTTTTTT,CASTLLSGGTGELFF
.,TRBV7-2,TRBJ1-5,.,TGTGCCAGCAGCTTATACGCAGGGCAGCCCCAGCATTTT,CASSLYAGQPQHF
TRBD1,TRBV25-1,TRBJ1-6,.,TGTGCCAGCACCCAGACAGGGCTTAATTCACCCCTCCACTTT,CASTQTGLNSPLHF
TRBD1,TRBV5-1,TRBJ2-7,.,TGCGCCAGCAGTCTCTCCGGGACAGGGGGCGAGCAGTACTTC,CASSLSGTGGEQYF
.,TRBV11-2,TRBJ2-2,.,TGTGCCAGCCGGCAGGGGCCCACCGGGGAGCTGTTTTTT,CASRQGPTGELFF
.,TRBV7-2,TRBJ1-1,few,TGTGCCAGCAGCTCCCTCCCGCGAAACACTGAAGCTTTCTTT,CASSSLPRNTEAFF
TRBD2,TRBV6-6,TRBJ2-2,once,TGTGCCAGCAGACCGGGACTAGCGGCCGGGGAGCTGTTTTTT,CASRPGLAAGELFF
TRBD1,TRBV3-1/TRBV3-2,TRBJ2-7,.,TGTGCCAGCAGCCAGGCAGGGGGCGGGCGGACCTACGAGCAGTACTTC,CASSQAGGGRTYEQYF
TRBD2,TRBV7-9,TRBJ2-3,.,TGTGCCAGCAGGCCCCCGGGACTAGCGGGAGCCACAGATACGCAGTATTTT,CASRPPGLAGATDTQYF
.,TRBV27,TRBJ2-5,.,TGTGCCAGCAGTTCCAGGGGAGACCCACCAGAGACCCAGTACTTC,CASSSRGDPPETQYF
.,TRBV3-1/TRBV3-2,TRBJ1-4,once,TGTGCCAGCAGCCAGAAACCCCTGGGGGGGGGAGAAAAACTGTTTTTT,CASSQKPLGGGEKLFF
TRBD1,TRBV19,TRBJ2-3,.,TGTGCCAGTAGTGTGCGGACAGGGGAGATAGATACGCAGTATTTT,CASSVRTGEIDTQYF
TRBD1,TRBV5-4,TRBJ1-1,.,TGTGCCAGCAGCCATAGACAGGGCACTGAAGCTTTCTTT,CASSHRQGTEAFF
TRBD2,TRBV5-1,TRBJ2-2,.,TGCGCCAGCACCGGGGTAGCGGGTTCCACCGGGGAGCTGTTTTTT,CASTGVAGSTGELFF
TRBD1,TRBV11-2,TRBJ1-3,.,TGTGCCAGCAGCAGGGACAGAGGAAACACCATATATTTT,CASSRDRGNTIYF
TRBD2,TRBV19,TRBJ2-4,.,TGTGCCGGGGGGACTAGCGGGGTCCACGGGGACAAAAACATTCAGTACTTC,CAGGTSGVHGDKNIQYF
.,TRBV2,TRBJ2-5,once,TGTGCCAGCAGTGGGGTTACAGGTAGAGAGACCCAGTACTTC,CASSGVTGRETQYF
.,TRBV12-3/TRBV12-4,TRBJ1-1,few,TGTGCCAGCAGTTTCCTAGCGAACACTGAAGCTTTCTTT,CASSFLANTEAFF
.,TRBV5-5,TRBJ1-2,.,TGTGCCAGCAGCTTGAGGGGGTTGGGGAATGGCTACACCTTC,CASSLRGLGNGYTF
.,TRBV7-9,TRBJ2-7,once,TGTGCCAGCAGCTCGGGCGGGGTAGGGGAGCAGTACTTC,CASSSGGVGEQYF
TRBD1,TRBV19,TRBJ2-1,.,TGTGCCAGTAGTATGGGGGGGACAGGGTACAATGAGCAGTTCTTC,CASSMGGTGYNEQFF
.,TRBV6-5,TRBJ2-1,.,TGTGCCAGCAGTTACTCAGGGCGGGTCACGGGGCAGTTCTTC,CASSYSGRVTGQFF
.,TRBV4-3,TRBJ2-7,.,TGCGCCAGCAGCCAAGAACTGTTGGACGGAGGCTACGAGCAGTACTTC,CASSQELLDGGYEQYF
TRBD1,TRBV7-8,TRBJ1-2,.,TGTGCCAGCAGCTTAGGGACAGGCTGGATAGGCTACACCTTC,CASSLGTGWIGYTF
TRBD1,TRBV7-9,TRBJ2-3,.,TGTGCCACTACCCGGGACAGGGCAACAGATACGCAGTATTTT,CATTRDRATDTQYF
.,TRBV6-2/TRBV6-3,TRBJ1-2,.,TGTGCCAGCAGTTACTCATGGCAGGGCGGTGGCTACACCTTC,CASSYSWQGGGYTF
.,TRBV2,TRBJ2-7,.,TGTGCCAGCTCCCGGGAGAGGGGCGAGCAGTACTTC,CASSRERGEQYF